In this sample, the clone carrying this TCR beta chain turned up many times. Its antigen is still unknown. The data were taken from a study of CD8 T cells in ankylosing spondylitis. Study results and limitations: Reportedly, significant enrichment of disease-linked clones occurred in matched ankylosing spondylitis synovial fluid.

Researchers built TCR beta libraries using quantitative 5'-RACE with molecular barcodes. TCRdb reprocessed the 5' RACE reads with MiXCR, giving one entry per CDR3 protein. The top ten clones hold about 3.6% of a sample with about 130,000 distinct CDR3 sequences, 7% to 10% of them seen once. Germline V gives CDR1 MNHEY, CDR2 SMNVEV (reference sequence). This CDR3 contains 15 residues. V lost 0 bases to trimming and J lost 7 bases, with 12 bases between them. The sequence was collected from a male donor with ankylosing spondylitis or in good health (not recorded which). V and J are TRBV27 and TRBJ1-4; D is possibly TRBD1 (6 bases). The specimen sequenced was blood, either unsorted or a sorted T cell fraction (not recorded which). The CDR3 is CASSLSGGFAEKLFF. Here the CDR3 DNA reads TGTGCCAGCAGTTTATCGGGGGGCTTCGCTGAAAAACTGTTTTTT.